This T cell receptor beta chain was found in a study of identical twins (dated by TCRdb to the mid-2010s). Context from the whole study: To test whether fetal clonotypes persist, the study used deep sequencing on TCR alpha and beta repertoires from monozygotic twins, unrelated adults of various ages, and cord blood. To rule out contamination, the twin experiments were replicated at different times with different library preparation protocols. Beyond this particular receptor, the publication reports: Conclusions relied on cross-sectional statistical analysis, since the same donors could not be followed over many years. Invariant T cells such as MAIT and iNKT could partly confound zero-insertion analyses, though diverse VJ usage argued against this for most clonotypes. The excess sharing between twins in beta out-of-frame sequences was weaker because fewer shared sequences reduced the signal-to-noise ratio. Abundant cord blood beta clonotypes had fewer insertions, young adult naive repertoires showed a similar but weaker trend, and memory repertoires showed no such trend. In monozygotic twins, out-of-frame TCR alpha sharing was systematically underestimated by recombination models, although the models agreed with sharing between unrelated individuals. Compared with coincidental sharing between unrelated individuals, out-of-frame TCR alpha sequences shared between twins had an excess of sequences with low generation probability.

This clonotype came up a few times. It has no known antigen specificity. Base qualities are not recorded, but no much larger clone differs from it by a single base. The cysteine opens and the phenylalanine closes a CDR3 of 13 amino acids. This entry keeps only the CDR3 DNA: 39 bases, framed from base 1. Deletion took 0 bases off V and 10 bases off J, with a span of 10 bases between the germline ends. CDR1 SGHTA and CDR2 FQGNSA are derived from the germline V gene. Only healthy Caucasian donors were included. Miltenyi CD45RO+ enrichment and human naive T-cell isolation kits were used to isolate memory (CD45RO+) and naive T cells from PBMC. The library was obtained by 5' RACE. The instrument was an Illumina HiSeq 2000. Template switching introduced a universal primer binding site; the final cDNA contained a unique molecular identifier, enabling accurate counting of TCR cDNA molecules. Specific primers in the conserved constant-segment region were used to synthesize first-strand cDNA for TCR alpha and beta chains. To control for contamination, every cDNA library was double barcoded, receiving both a SMART-Mk sample barcode and Illumina barcodes. Two successive PCR steps introduced TruSeq adapter sequences along with Illumina sample barcodes. The TCR alpha and beta cDNA libraries were sequenced on the Illumina HiSeq platform using custom primers. In the source study's methods: MiGEC processed the raw reads to extract unique molecular identifiers, while MiXCR was used to determine the CDR3 positions. Recombination models were inferred per individual with the repgenHMM and IGoR tools using an EM algorithm. Shared clonotypes were analyzed with the tcR package in R, and sharing was normalized by the product of cloneset sizes. To study raw recombination free of thymic and clonal selection effects, out-of-frame nonproductive sequences were analyzed. In-frame beta chains were kept once TCRdb had trimmed the public reads at Q25 with fastp and called clones with MiXCR. Entries are consolidated by CDR3 protein sequence, retaining the most common genes and DNA. Clone size and V and J calls follow TCRdb, not the original study. This sample has hundreds of thousands of distinct CDR3 sequences in its table, and about 14% of those were observed once. Of the sample, around 8.3% is held by the ten largest clones.

This chain is built from TRBV7-2 and TRBJ2-1; there is no confident call for the D gene. The TCR originated in a young woman in good health. The specimen was memory (CD45RO+) T cells sorted from blood. The label giving this sample's cell subset or site can be read as: CD45RO+ enriched T cells. The sequenced DNA is TGTGCCAGCAGCTTAGCCTTGCTAGGGGAGCAGTTCTTC. It translates as CASSLALLGEQFF. The full variable domain, completed from the reference TRBV7-2 and TRBJ2-1 proteins outside the CDR3, reads GAGVSQSPSNKVTEKGKDVELRCDPISGHTALYWYRQSLGQGLEFLIYFQGNSAPDKSGLPSDRFSAERTGGSVSTLTIQRTQQEDSAVYLCASSLALLGEQFFGPGTRLTVL.